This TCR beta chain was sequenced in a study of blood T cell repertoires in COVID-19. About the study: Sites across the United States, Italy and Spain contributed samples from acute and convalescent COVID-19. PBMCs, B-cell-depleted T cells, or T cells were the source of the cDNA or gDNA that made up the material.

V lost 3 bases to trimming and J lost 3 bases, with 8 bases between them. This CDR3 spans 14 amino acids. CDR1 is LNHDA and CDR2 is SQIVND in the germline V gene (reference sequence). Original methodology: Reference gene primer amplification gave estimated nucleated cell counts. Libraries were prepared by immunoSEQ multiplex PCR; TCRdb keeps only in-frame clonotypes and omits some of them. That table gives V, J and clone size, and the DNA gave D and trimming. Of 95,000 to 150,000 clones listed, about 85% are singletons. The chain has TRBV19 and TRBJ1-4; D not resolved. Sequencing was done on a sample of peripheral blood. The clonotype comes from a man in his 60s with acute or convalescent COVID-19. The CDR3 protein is CASSIQASNEKLFF. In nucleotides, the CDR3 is TGTGCCAGTAGTATCCAGGCCTCTAATGAAAAACTGTTTTTT.